This T cell receptor (beta chain) was sequenced during a study of blood T cells in healthy people across ages. Study-wide context: About one barcoded beta molecule was captured per two T cells (by template switching).

A second about 7 to 12 cycle PCR used barcoded and J-beta primers. TCRdb fed the 5' RACE reads into MiXCR, producing one record per CDR3 protein. In the table there are around 1.5 million distinct CDR3 sequences, 34% of which are singletons. Findings and limits, study-wide: Higher diversity and more naive CD4+ cells were features of long-lived donors, compared to aged donors. Per-million-T-cell TCR beta diversity fell roughly linearly with age.

Concerning this clonotype itself: Its antigen is not identified.

The CDR3 totals 14 residues. Germline V gives CDR1 MGHRA, CDR2 YSYEKL. V was pared by 6 bases and J by 2 bases, with 14 bases between. Researchers isolated at least 6 million PBMCs per sample. The sample was blood. The chain combines TRBV4-1 with TRBJ2-7, with D perhaps matching TRBD2 (6 bases). This clonotype was obtained from a woman in her thirties in good health. The DNA for the CDR3 is TGCGCCAGCAGTACCCGTGGCGGGACCTACGAGCAGTACTTC. Amino acid sequence: CASSTRGGTYEQYF.